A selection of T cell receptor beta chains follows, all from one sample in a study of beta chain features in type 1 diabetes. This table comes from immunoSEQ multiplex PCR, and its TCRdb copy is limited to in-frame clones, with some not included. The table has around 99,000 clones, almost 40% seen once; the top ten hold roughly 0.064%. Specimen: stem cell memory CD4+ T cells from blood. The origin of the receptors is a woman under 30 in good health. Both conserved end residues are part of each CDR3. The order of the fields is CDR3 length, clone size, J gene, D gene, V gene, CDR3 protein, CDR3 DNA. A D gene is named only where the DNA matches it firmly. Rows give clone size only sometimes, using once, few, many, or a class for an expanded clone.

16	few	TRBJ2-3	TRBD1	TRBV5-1	CASSPSRTGLADTQYF	TGCGCCAGCAGCCCGTCGCGGACAGGTCTGGCAGATACGCAGTATTTT
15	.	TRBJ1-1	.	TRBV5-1	CASSSPLTVNTEAFF	TGCGCCAGCAGCTCTCCTTTGACAGTGAACACTGAAGCTTTCTTT
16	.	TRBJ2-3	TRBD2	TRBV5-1	CASSLNTGGSTDTQYF	TGCGCCAGCAGCTTGAATACGGGGGGTAGCACAGATACGCAGTATTTT
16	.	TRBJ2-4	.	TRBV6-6	CASSYYNRVAKNIQYF	TGTGCCAGCAGTTACTATAACAGGGTAGCCAAAAACATTCAGTACTTC
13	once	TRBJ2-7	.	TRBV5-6	CASSRGQSYEQYF	TGTGCCAGCAGCAGAGGACAGTCCTACGAGCAGTACTTC
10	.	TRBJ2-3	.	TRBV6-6	CATGPNTQYF	TGTGCCACAGGTCCGAATACGCAGTATTTT
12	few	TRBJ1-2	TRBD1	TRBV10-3	CAIAGTAYGYTF	TGTGCCATCGCGGGGACAGCATATGGCTACACCTTC
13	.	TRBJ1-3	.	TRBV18	CASSRADGNTIYF	TGTGCCAGCTCACGGGCAGATGGAAACACCATATATTTT
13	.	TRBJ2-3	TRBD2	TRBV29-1	CSVEEAGADTQYF	TGCAGCGTTGAGGAAGCGGGAGCAGATACGCAGTATTTT
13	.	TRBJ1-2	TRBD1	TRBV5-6	CASSRTGKDGYTF	TGTGCCAGCAGCCGGACAGGGAAAGATGGCTACACCTTC
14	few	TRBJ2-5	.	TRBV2	CATFRRGIWETQYF	TGTGCCACCTTCCGCAGGGGTATTTGGGAGACCCAGTACTTC
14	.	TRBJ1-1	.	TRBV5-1	CASSLQTLNTEAFF	TGCGCCAGCAGCTTGCAGACTCTGAACACTGAAGCTTTCTTT
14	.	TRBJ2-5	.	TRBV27	CASSLTRRSRMKYF	TGTGCCAGCAGTTTGACCCGGCGGAGCCGAATGAAGTACTTC
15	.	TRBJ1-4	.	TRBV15	CATSTLQESNEKLFF	TGTGCCACCAGCACCTTACAGGAGTCTAATGAAAAACTGTTTTTT
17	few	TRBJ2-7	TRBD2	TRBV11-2	CASSLDPDYSGRYEQYF	TGTGCCAGCAGCTTAGACCCGGACTATAGCGGGAGGTACGAGCAGTACTTC
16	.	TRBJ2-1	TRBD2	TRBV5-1	CASSSSGVTSYNEQFF	TGCGCCAGCAGCAGTAGCGGGGTTACGTCCTACAATGAGCAGTTCTTC
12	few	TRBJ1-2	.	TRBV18	CASSPRGYGYTF	TGTGCCAGCTCACCGAGAGGCTATGGCTACACCTTC
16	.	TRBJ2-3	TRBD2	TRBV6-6	CASTYVAGGPTDTQYF	TGTGCCAGCACCTACGTAGCGGGAGGCCCCACAGATACGCAGTATTTT
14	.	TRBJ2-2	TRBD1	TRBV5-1	CASSWGQASGELFF	TGCGCCAGCAGCTGGGGACAGGCCTCCGGGGAGCTGTTTTTT
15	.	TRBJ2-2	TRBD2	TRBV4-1	CASKTAGGPSGELFF	TGCGCCAGCAAAACGGCGGGAGGGCCAAGCGGGGAGCTGTTTTTT
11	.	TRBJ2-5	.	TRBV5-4	CASSFRETQYF	TGTGCCAGCAGCTTTCGAGAGACCCAGTACTTC
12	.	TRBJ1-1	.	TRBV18	CAGGKGLAEAFF	TGTGCCGGCGGGAAGGGTCTGGCTGAAGCTTTCTTT
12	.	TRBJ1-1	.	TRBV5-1	CASKELNTEAFF	TGCGCCAGCAAGGAGTTGAACACTGAAGCTTTCTTT
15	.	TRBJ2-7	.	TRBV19	CASSMAGQASYEQYF	TGTGCCAGTAGTATGGCGGGGCAGGCGAGCTACGAGCAGTACTTC
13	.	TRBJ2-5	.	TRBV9	CASSVSARETQYF	TGTGCCAGCAGCGTGAGTGCTCGGGAGACCCAGTACTTC
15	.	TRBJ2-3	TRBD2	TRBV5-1	CASDNSGSSTDTQYF	TGCGCCAGCGACAATAGCGGGAGTAGCACAGATACGCAGTATTTT
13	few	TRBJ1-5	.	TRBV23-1	CASSQSGRGPQHF	TGCGCCAGCAGTCAATCGGGGCGGGGGCCCCAGCATTTT
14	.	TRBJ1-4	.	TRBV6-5	CASSSGRTNEKLFF	TGTGCCAGCAGTTCGGGTAGGACTAATGAAAAACTGTTTTTT
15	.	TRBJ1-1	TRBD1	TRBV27	CASRLQGARSTEAFF	TGTGCCAGCAGGTTACAGGGGGCGCGGAGCACTGAAGCTTTCTTT
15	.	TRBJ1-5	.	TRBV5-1	CASSLSGGVRQPQHF	TGCGCCAGCAGCTTAAGTGGGGGCGTACGTCAGCCCCAGCATTTT
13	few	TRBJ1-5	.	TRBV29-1	CSVDTASNQPQHF	TGCAGCGTTGACACAGCTAGCAATCAGCCCCAGCATTTT
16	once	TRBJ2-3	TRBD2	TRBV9	CASSVISREGVGTQYF	TGTGCCAGCAGCGTAATTTCCCGGGAGGGTGTCGGTACGCAGTATTTT
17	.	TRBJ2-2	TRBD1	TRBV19	CASSRAGGRSNTGELFF	TGTGCCAGTAGCCGGGCAGGGGGCAGGTCGAACACCGGGGAGCTGTTTTTT
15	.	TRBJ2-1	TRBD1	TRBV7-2	CASSPPGQASNEQFF	TGTGCCAGCAGCCCCCCGGGACAGGCCTCCAATGAGCAGTTCTTC
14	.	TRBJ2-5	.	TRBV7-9	CASSPLRVRETQYF	TGTGCCAGCAGCCCCCTTCGGGTCCGTGAGACCCAGTACTTC
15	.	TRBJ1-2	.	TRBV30	CASPRWSILGYGYTF	TGTGCCTCCCCCCGATGGAGCATCTTAGGCTATGGCTACACCTTC
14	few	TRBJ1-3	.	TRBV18	CASSPPTSGNTIYF	TGTGCCAGCTCACCTCCCACTTCGGGAAACACCATATATTTT
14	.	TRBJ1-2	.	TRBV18	CASSPTAANYGYTF	TGTGCCAGCTCACCGACAGCCGCCAACTATGGCTACACCTTC
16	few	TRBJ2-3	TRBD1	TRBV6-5	CASSYSIRGRWDTQYF	TGTGCCAGCAGTTACTCGATCAGGGGGCGATGGGATACGCAGTATTTT
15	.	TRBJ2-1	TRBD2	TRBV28	CASRPAGASYNEQFF	TGTGCCAGCAGGCCAGCGGGAGCCTCCTACAATGAGCAGTTCTTC
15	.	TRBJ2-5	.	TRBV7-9	CASSFGSLYQETQYF	TGTGCCAGCAGCTTTGGGAGCCTGTACCAAGAGACCCAGTACTTC
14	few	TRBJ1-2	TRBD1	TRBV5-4	CASSLATGTYGYTF	TGTGCCAGCAGCTTGGCGACAGGGACGTACGGCTACACCTTC
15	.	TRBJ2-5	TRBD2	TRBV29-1	CSVFGLASTTETQYF	TGCAGCGTTTTCGGACTAGCTTCAACAACAGAGACCCAGTACTTC
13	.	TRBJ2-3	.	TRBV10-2	CASSFNLGGTQYF	TGCGCCAGCAGCTTTAATTTGGGGGGTACGCAGTATTTT
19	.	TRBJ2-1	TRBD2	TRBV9	CASSPTGTSGRASYNEQFF	TGTGCCAGCAGCCCCACCGGGACTAGCGGGAGGGCGTCCTACAATGAGCAGTTCTTC
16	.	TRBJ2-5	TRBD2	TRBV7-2	CASSPEVAGGAKTQYF	TGTGCCAGCAGCCCAGAGGTCGCGGGAGGGGCGAAGACCCAGTACTTC
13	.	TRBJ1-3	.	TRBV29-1	CSVVWAAGNTIYF	TGCAGCGTTGTGTGGGCAGCTGGAAACACCATATATTTT
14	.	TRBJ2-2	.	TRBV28	CASSLGHPTGELFF	TGTGCCAGCAGTTTAGGACATCCCACCGGGGAGCTGTTTTTT
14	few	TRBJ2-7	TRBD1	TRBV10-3	CAISPTGQGNEQYF	TGTGCCATCAGTCCGACTGGACAGGGGAACGAGCAGTACTTC
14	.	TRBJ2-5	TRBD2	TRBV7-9	CASSRLAGQETQYF	TGTGCCAGCAGCCGACTAGCGGGACAAGAGACCCAGTACTTC
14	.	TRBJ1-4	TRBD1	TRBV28	CASSTDRGHEKLFF	TGTGCCAGCAGTACGGACAGGGGGCACGAAAAACTGTTTTTT
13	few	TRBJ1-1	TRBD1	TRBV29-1	CSVVRGAMTEAFF	TGCAGCGTTGTCAGGGGGGCGATGACTGAAGCTTTCTTT
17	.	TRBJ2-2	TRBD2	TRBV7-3	CASSRGLAGEFTGELFF	TGTGCCAGCAGTCGGGGACTAGCGGGAGAGTTCACCGGGGAGCTGTTTTTT
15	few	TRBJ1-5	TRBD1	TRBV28	CASTLWTGGNQPQHF	TGTGCCAGCACCCTTTGGACAGGGGGCAATCAGCCCCAGCATTTT
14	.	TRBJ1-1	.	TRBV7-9	CASSLLASNTEAFF	TGTGCCAGCAGCTTATTAGCCAGCAACACTGAAGCTTTCTTT
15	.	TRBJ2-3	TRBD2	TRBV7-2	CASSLTSGTTDTQYF	TGTGCCAGCAGCTTGACTAGCGGGACCACAGATACGCAGTATTTT